This entry lists 27 T cell receptor beta chains sequenced from one sample in a study of T cell responses to AZD1222 COVID-19 vaccine. Profiled with immunoSEQ multiplex PCR; TCRdb holds only in-frame clones, not every one. The sample holds about 200,000 clones, approximately 94% seen once. The sample here was peripheral blood, taken on day 0 of MenACWY control vaccination. All receptors come from an adult in good health.

This clone appeared a few times. This CDR3 is CASSIAQGSAGYTF. The CDR3, as DNA: TGTGCCAGTAGTATCGCACAGGGAAGCGCTGGCTACACCTTC. The chain combines TRBV19 with TRBJ1-2; a weak D match, TRBD1 (6 bases). The V end lost 3 bases, the J end lost 7 bases, and 15 bases lay between the germline ends. The CDR3 sequence is 14 residues long. Looked up from germline, CDR1 is LNHDA and CDR2 is SQIVND (reference sequence).

The V call is TRBV5-1, the J call TRBJ2-7; TRBD1 might be the D (6 bases). Germline CDR1 is SGHRS and CDR2 is YFSETQ. The length of the CDR3 is 14 residues. Trimming stripped 5 bases from V and 2 bases from J, with 14 bases between. The CDR3 is CASSKGHITYEQYF. DNA of the CDR3: TGCGCCAGCAGTAAGGGACACATCACCTACGAGCAGTACTTC.

A word on this clone: Mismatch with germline at one junction end may stem from a read error. The rearrangement links TRBV9 to TRBJ1-2, with TRBD1 matching over 11 bases. From germline, CDR1 is SGDLS and CDR2 YYNGEE. This CDR3 region has 13 residues. For the CDR3, the DNA is TGTGCCAGCAGCACTAGGACAGGGGGCGGCTGCACCTTC. This sequence encodes CASSTRTGGGCTF.

This clone is a singleton in its sample. The chain has TRBV7-6 and TRBJ1-2; no clear D gene. Trimming pared 1 base from V and 5 bases from J, leaving 5 bases between. The V gene's germline CDR1 is SGHVS and CDR2 FNYEAQ. This CDR3 is 12 amino acids long. The CDR3 is CASSLEGYGYTF. DNA of the CDR3: TGTGCCAGCAGCTTAGAGGGATATGGCTACACCTTC.

This chain uses TRBV18 with TRBJ1-3; TRBD1 is a possible D gene (6 bases). Germline V gene sequence: CDR1 KGHSH, CDR2 LQKENI. The CDR3 loop spans 16 amino acids. Trimming shortened V by 0 bases and J by 7 bases, and 16 bases separated the two germline ends. CDR3 nucleotides: TGTGCCAGCTCACCACCACTCCGGTCCCAGGGGAACACCATATATTTT. It translates to CASSPPLRSQGNTIYF. Together with reference TRBV18 and TRBJ1-3, the CDR3 gives the full variable domain: NAGVMQNPRHLVRRRGQEARLRCSPMKGHSHVYWYRQLPEEGLKFMVYLQKENIIDESGMPKERFSAEFPKEGPSILRIQQVVRGDSAAYFCASSPPLRSQGNTIYFGEGSWLTVV.

The gene calls are TRBV3-1 (or the pseudogene TRBV3-2) and TRBJ2-7; weak D call: TRBD2 (7 bases). The V end lost 5 bases, the J end lost 5 bases, and 19 bases lay between the germline ends. The germline gives CDR1 LGHDT, CDR2 YNNKEL (reference sequence). The length of the CDR3 is 15 residues. In DNA form, the CDR3 reads TGTGCCAGCAGCTCGGGCGGGGGCCGGGCAGACGAGCAGTACTTC. Translation: CASSSGGGRADEQYF.

This rearrangement joins TRBV7-9 to TRBJ2-1, with 9 bases fitting TRBD2. CDR1 and CDR2 (germline): SEHNR, FQNEAQ (reference sequence). CDR3 size: 16 residues. V gave up 8 bases and J gave up 3 bases; unmatched junction bases: 11. CDR3 sequence (DNA): TGTGCCAGCGGATTACCGGGACTAGCTTTCTACAATGAGCAGTTCTTC. Translated, it gives CASGLPGLAFYNEQFF.

This rearrangement joins TRBV7-2 to TRBJ2-5; 11 bases are shared with TRBD2. V was clipped by 5 bases and J by 9 bases; unmatched bases: 11. Germline CDR1 and CDR2: SGHTA and FQGNSA. The CDR3 is 15 amino acids. The CDR3 sequence: CASSTLAGGPGAQYF. The DNA of the CDR3 is TGTGCCAGCAGCACCCTAGCGGGGGGCCCGGGTGCCCAGTACTTC. Full variable domain (missing parts from reference TRBV7-2 and TRBJ2-5): GAGVSQSPSNKVTEKGKDVELRCDPISGHTALYWYRQSLGQGLEFLIYFQGNSAPDKSGLPSDRFSAERTGGSVSTLTIQRTQQEDSAVYLCASSTLAGGPGAQYFGPGTRLLVL.

The V and J genes are TRBV5-1 and TRBJ2-5, with D tentatively TRBD2 (6 bases). With 0 bases removed from V and 5 bases from J, the gap between germline ends came to 17 bases. Germline CDR1 and CDR2: SGHRS and YFSETQ. CDR3 length equals 16 residues. CDR3 amino acids: CASSLARGGPSETQYF. The CDR3 DNA is TGCGCCAGCAGCTTGGCGCGGGGCGGCCCTTCCGAGACCCAGTACTTC.

The V call is TRBV6-6, the J call TRBJ1-2, with 8 bases aligning to TRBD1. V lost 6 bases, J lost 3 bases, and 6 bases stayed unmatched. The V gene's germline CDR1 is MNHNY and CDR2 SVGAGI (reference sequence). The CDR3 runs 14 residues. The CDR3 nucleotides read TGTGCCAGCAGGGACAGGGTCGCGGACTATGGCTACACCTTC. Protein sequence: CASRDRVADYGYTF.

The gene calls are TRBV10-3 and TRBJ2-1; TRBD1 aligns across 8 bases. The germline CDR1 and CDR2 sequences are ENHRY and SYGVKD. The J segment lost 4 bases and the V segment lost 11 bases, leaving 10 bases of the junction unmatched. The CDR3 covers 14 residues. CDR3 sequence: CAAWGTGRYNEQFF. The CDR3 DNA reads as TGTGCCGCTTGGGGGACAGGAAGATACAATGAGCAGTTCTTC.

There are a few counts of this clone. The chain is built from TRBV6-5 and TRBJ1-2, with 8 nucleotides matching TRBD1. V was clipped by 7 bases and J by 4 bases; unmatched bases: 2. Germline V gene data show CDR1 as MNHEY and CDR2 as SVGAGI. This CDR3 has 12 residues. Written as DNA, the CDR3 is TGTGCCAGCACTACAGGGGGCTATGGCTACACCTTC. Translated, it gives CASTTGGYGYTF.

This chain links TRBV25-1 with TRBJ2-3; the match to TRBD2 covers 8 bases. Germline CDR1 MGHDK, CDR2 SYGVNS. The CDR3 consists of 15 residues. V was clipped by 5 bases and J by 3 bases; unmatched bases: 7. CDR3 nucleotide sequence: TGTGCCAGCAGTAGCGGGGGCGTCAGGACAGATACGCAGTATTTT. It codes for CASSSGGVRTDTQYF.

V usage is TRBV27 and J usage is TRBJ1-1; TRBD1 aligns across 7 bases. The CDR3 covers 15 residues. Germline loops: CDR1 MNHEY, CDR2 SMNVEV (reference sequence). The J segment lost 0 bases and the V segment lost 6 bases, leaving 7 bases of the junction unmatched. As DNA, the CDR3 is TGTGCCAGCAGGGGGGGACAGACCCTGAACACTGAAGCTTTCTTT. This gives the protein CASRGGQTLNTEAFF.

This chain joins TRBV6-5 and TRBJ2-5; no clear D. The V and J ends lost 2 bases and 9 bases respectively, with 7 bases between them. CDR3 length: 11 residues. CDR1 and CDR2 (germline): MNHEY, SVGAGI. This chain's CDR3 is CASSYREAQYF. The CDR3 nucleotides read TGTGCCAGCAGTTACAGGGAAGCCCAGTACTTC.

The chain links TRBV18 to TRBJ2-3, with D possibly being TRBD1 or TRBD2 (6 bases each). Germline assignment: CDR1 KGHSH and CDR2 LQKENI. V was clipped by 8 bases and J by 1 base, with 7 bases between them. CDR3 length: 12 amino acids. CDR3 nucleotide sequence: TGTGCCAGCAGGGGGGGCACAGATACGCAGTATTTT. Amino acids: CASRGGTDTQYF.

V and J are TRBV27 and TRBJ2-2; D possibly uses TRBD1 or TRBD2 (5 bases each). Germline assignment: CDR1 MNHEY and CDR2 SMNVEV (reference sequence). V lost 6 bases and J lost 7, with 15 bases in between. The CDR3 contains 14 residues. CDR3 sequence: CASRVTGAVGELFF. CDR3 in DNA: TGTGCCAGCAGGGTCACCGGGGCTGTCGGGGAGCTGTTTTTT.

Only one count was recorded for this clone. V and J are TRBV20-1 and TRBJ1-2; D ambiguous. V shed 3 bases and J shed 2 bases, with 13 bases lying between them. The CDR3 is 14 residues long. CDR1 is DFQATT and CDR2 is SNEGSKA in the germline V gene (reference sequence). The CDR3 nucleotides read TGCAGTGCTAGTCGTGTCCTACGCAACTATGGCTACACCTTC. It translates to CSASRVLRNYGYTF.

Written as DNA, the CDR3 is TGTGCCAGCAGCCCAGACAGGGGCACCTACAATGAGCAGTTCTTC. Translation gives CASSPDRGTYNEQFF. The V and J genes are TRBV6-5 and TRBJ2-1, with 8 bases fitting TRBD1. CDR3 length equals 15 residues. Germline CDR1 and CDR2: MNHEY and SVGAGI. With V trimmed by 6 bases and J by 2 bases, 6 bases remained unmatched.

The chain carries TRBV2 and TRBJ1-3; D not certain. The CDR3 has 15 residues. Germline V CDR1 and CDR2: SNHLY, FYNNEI. V was cut by 6 bases and J by 4 bases, with 16 bases left in between. Here the CDR3 reads CASSLEPEVGNTIYF. CDR3 nucleotides: TGTGCCAGCAGCCTTGAACCGGAGGTCGGAAACACCATATATTTT.

V and J are TRBV5-1 and TRBJ1-4; 9 nucleotides agree with TRBD1. The V segment lost 0 bases and the J segment 5 bases; nucleotides outside the gene matches: 5. The CDR3 runs to 16 residues. Germline V lookup: CDR1 SGHRS, CDR2 YFSETQ. CDR3 sequence reads: CASSLVGQGMNEKLFF. In DNA, the CDR3 is TGCGCCAGCAGCTTGGTCGGACAGGGGATGAATGAAAAACTGTTTTTT.

This chain links TRBV12-3 or TRBV12-4 with TRBJ1-1; maybe TRBD1 (5 bases). Trimming took 4 bases from V and 3 from J, leaving 9 bases between them. This CDR3 has 13 residues. This CDR3 reads CASSSRGDTEAFF. The CDR3 DNA is TGTGCCAGCAGTTCCCGGGGGGACACTGAAGCTTTCTTT.

The chain carries TRBV2 and TRBJ1-6; D remains unclear. Germline V lookup: CDR1 SNHLY, CDR2 FYNNEI. Trimming removed 6 bases at V and 10 bases at J, with 7 bases between. The CDR3 is 11 residues long. CDR3 sequence (DNA): TGTGCCAGCAGCGCCAAGTCACCCCTCCACTTT. This gives the protein CASSAKSPLHF.

CDR3 DNA sequence: TGTGCCTGGAGTGTACATCGGGAGTCGAGTGGCTACACCTTC. Translation gives CAWSVHRESSGYTF. V is TRBV30 and J is TRBJ1-2; D is uncertain. Germline CDR1 reads GTSNPN; CDR2 reads SVGIG (reference sequence). V was pared by 0 bases and J by 7 bases, with 15 bases between. This CDR3 region has 14 residues.

V usage is TRBV3-1 (or the pseudogene TRBV3-2) and J usage is TRBJ1-1; D remains ambiguous. In germline, CDR1 is LGHDT, CDR2 YNNKEL (reference sequence). CDR3 length equals 12 residues. V was clipped by 0 bases and J by 10 bases, with 9 bases between them. The CDR3 here is CASSQERHRAFF. As DNA, the CDR3 is TGTGCCAGCAGCCAAGAGAGACATAGAGCTTTCTTT.

The chain recombines TRBV18 with TRBJ1-5, with D possibly matching TRBD1 (6 bases). CDR1 KGHSH and CDR2 LQKENI come from the germline V gene. The CDR3 loop spans 13 amino acids. Trimming left V 3 bases short and J 7 bases short, with 10 bases between. The CDR3 is CASSPGQSQPQHF. CDR3 DNA sequence: TGTGCCAGCTCACCTGGACAGTCCCAGCCCCAGCATTTT.

This CDR3 is CASSGYNEQFF. CDR3 DNA: TGTGCCAGCTCAGGCTACAATGAGCAGTTCTTC. The genes are TRBV18 and TRBJ2-1, with no clear D. CDR1 KGHSH and CDR2 LQKENI come from the germline V gene. Trimming took off 5 bases at V and 3 bases at J, with 2 bases between the two ends. The CDR3 has 11 amino acids. Using reference TRBV18 and TRBJ2-1 for the parts outside the CDR3, the full variable domain is NAGVMQNPRHLVRRRGQEARLRCSPMKGHSHVYWYRQLPEEGLKFMVYLQKENIIDESGMPKERFSAEFPKEGPSILRIQQVVRGDSAAYFCASSGYNEQFFGPGTRLTVL.